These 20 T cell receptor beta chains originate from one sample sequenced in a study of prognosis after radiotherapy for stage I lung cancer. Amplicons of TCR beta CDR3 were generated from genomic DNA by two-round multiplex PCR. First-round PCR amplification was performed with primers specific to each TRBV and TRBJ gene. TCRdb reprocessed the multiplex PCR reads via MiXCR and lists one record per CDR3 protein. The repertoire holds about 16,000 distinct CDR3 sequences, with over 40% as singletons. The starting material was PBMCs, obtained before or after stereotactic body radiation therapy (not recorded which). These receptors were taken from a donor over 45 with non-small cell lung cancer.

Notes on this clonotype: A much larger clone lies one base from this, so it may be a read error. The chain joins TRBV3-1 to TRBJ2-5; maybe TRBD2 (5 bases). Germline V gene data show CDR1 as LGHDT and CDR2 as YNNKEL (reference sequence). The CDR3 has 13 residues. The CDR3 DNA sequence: TGTTCCAGCAGCCAAGATCGGGGAGAGACCCAGTACTTC. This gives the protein CSSSQDRGETQYF.

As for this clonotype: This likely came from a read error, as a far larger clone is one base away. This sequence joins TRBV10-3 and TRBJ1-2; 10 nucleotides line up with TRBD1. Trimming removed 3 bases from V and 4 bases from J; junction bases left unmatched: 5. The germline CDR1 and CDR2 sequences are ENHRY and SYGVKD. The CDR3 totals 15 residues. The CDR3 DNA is TGTGCCATCAGTGACTCGGACAGGGGGGGCTATGGCTACACCTTC. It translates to CAISDSDRGGYGYTF.

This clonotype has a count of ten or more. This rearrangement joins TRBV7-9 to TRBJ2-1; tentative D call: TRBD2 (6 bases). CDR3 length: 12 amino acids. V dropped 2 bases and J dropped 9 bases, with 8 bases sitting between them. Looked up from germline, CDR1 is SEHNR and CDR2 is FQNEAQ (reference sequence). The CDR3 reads CASSLLGGEQFF. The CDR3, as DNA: TGTGCCAGCAGCTTATTGGGGGGTGAGCAGTTCTTC.

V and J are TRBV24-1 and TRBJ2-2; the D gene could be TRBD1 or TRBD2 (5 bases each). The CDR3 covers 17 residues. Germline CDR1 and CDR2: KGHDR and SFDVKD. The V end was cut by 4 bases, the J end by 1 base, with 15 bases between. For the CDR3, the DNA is TGTGCCACCAGTGACCACACTAGTACAGGGAACACCGGGGAGCTGTTTTTT. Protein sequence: CATSDHTSTGNTGELFF.

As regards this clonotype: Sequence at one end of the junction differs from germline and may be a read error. The CDR3, as DNA: TGCGCCAGCAGCAAAGATCCTGGTGGCACGACAGATACGCAGTGTTTT. This codes for CASSKDPGGTTDTQCF. The rearrangement joins TRBV4-1 to TRBJ2-3; D may be TRBD1 (5 bases). Germline CDR1 reads MGHRA; CDR2 reads YSYEKL. The CDR3 sequence is 16 residues long.

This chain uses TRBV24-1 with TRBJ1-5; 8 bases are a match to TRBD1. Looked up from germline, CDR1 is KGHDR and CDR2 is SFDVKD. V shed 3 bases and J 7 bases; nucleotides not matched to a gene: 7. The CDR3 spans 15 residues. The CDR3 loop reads CATSDRQGNGQPQHF. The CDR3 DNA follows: TGTGCCACCAGTGATCGACAGGGGAATGGACAGCCCCAGCATTTT.

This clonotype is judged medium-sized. CDR3 in DNA: TGTGCCTGGACTATCGGGGATACGCAGTATTTT. It encodes CAWTIGDTQYF. This chain joins TRBV30 and TRBJ2-3; D remains ambiguous. The V and J ends lost 4 bases and 6 bases respectively, with 8 bases between them. CDR3 length: 11 residues. Germline values: CDR1 GTSNPN, CDR2 SVGIG (reference sequence).

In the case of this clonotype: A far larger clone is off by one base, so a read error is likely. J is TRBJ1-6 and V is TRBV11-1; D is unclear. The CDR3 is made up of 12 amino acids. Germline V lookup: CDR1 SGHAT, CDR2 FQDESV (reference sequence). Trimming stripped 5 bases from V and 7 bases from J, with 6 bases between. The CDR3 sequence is CASSRTNSPLHF. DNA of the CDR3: TGTGCCAGCAGCCGGACCAATTCACCCCTCCACTTT.

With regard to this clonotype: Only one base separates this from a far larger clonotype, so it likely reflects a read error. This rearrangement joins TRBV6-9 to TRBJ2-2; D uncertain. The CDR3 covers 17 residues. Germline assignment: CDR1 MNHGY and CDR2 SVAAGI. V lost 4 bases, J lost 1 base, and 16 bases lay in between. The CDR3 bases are TGTGCCAGCAGTTGCGAGTATAGTGATCAGAACACCGGGGAGCTGTTTTTT. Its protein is CASSCEYSDQNTGELFF.

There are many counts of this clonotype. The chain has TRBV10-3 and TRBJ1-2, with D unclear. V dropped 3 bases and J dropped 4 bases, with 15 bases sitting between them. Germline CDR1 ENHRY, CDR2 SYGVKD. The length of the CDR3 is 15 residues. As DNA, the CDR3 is TGTGCCATCAGTGAAAGTCGTTGGTTCGGCTATGGCTACACCTTC. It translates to CAISESRWFGYGYTF.

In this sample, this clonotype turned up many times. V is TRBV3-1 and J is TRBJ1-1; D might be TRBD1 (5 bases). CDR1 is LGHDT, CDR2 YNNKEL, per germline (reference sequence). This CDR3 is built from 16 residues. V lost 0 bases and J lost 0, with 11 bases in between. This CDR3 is CASSQDFRGLNTEAFF. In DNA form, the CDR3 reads TGTGCCAGCAGCCAAGATTTTCGGGGACTGAACACTGAAGCTTTCTTT.

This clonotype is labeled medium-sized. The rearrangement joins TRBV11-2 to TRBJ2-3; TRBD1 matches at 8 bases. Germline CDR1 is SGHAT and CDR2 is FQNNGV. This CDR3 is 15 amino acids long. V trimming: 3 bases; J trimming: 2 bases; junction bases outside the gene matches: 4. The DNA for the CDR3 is TGTGCCAGCAGCTTGCGACAGGGGAACACAGATACGCAGTATTTT. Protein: CASSLRQGNTDTQYF. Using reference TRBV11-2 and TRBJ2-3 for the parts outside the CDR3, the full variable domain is EAGVAQSPRYKIIEKRQSVAFWCNPISGHATLYWYQQILGQGPKLLIQFQNNGVVDDSQLPKDRFSAERLKGVDSTLKIQPAKLEDSAVYLCASSLRQGNTDTQYFGPGTRLTVL.

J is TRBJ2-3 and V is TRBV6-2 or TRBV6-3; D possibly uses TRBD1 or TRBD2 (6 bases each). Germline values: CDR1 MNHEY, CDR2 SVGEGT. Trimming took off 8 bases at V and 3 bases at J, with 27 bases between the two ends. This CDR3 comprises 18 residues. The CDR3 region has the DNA TGTGCCAGCGTTGCCTCAGCTTTGTCGGGGGCAGGTACAGATACGCAGTATTTT. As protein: CASVASALSGAGTDTQYF.

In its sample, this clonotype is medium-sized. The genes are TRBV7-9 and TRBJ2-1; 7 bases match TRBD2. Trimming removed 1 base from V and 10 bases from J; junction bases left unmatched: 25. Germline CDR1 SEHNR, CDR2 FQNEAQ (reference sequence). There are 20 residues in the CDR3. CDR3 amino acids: CASSLGLSYLRSRGSEEQFF. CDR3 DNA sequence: TGTGCCAGCAGCTTAGGGTTATCTTATTTACGGTCGCGGGGGTCTGAGGAGCAGTTCTTC.

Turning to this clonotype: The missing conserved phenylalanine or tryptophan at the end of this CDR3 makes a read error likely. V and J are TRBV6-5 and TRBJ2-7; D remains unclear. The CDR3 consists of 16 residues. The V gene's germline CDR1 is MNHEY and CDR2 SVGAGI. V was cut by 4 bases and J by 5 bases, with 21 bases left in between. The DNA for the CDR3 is TGTGCCAGCAGTTCCCCACGGATCGGGCTGGGTCACGAGCAGTACTCC. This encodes CASSSPRIGLGHEQYS.

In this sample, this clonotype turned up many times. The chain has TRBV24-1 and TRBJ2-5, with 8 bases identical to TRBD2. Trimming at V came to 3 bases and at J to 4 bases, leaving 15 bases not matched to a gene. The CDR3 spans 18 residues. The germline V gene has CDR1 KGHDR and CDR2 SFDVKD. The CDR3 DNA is TGTGCCACCAGTGATCCACCTTCGGGGCGGGGGGCCAGAGAGACCCAGTACTTC. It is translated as CATSDPPSGRGARETQYF.

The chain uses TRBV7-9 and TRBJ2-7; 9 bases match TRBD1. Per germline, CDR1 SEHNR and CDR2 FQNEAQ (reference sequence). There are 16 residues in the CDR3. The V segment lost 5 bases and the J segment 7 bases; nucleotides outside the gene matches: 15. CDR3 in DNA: TGTGCCAGCAGCCCCTTGGACAGGGGAAGAGGAGAAGAGCAGTACTTC. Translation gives CASSPLDRGRGEEQYF.

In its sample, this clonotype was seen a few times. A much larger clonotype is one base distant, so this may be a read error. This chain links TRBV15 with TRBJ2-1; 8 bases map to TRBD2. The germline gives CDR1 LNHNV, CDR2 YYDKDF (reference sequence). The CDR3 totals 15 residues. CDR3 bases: TGTTCCACCAGCCCCGGACTAGCCCCCTACAATGAGCAGTTCTTC. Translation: CSTSPGLAPYNEQFF.

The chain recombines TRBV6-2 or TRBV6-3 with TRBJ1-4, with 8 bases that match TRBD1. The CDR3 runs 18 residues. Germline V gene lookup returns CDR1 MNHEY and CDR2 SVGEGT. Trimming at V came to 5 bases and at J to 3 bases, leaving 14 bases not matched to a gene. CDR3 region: CASSEDELQGAANEKLFF. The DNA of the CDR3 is TGTGCCAGCAGTGAAGATGAGTTGCAGGGGGCAGCTAATGAAAAACTGTTTTTT.

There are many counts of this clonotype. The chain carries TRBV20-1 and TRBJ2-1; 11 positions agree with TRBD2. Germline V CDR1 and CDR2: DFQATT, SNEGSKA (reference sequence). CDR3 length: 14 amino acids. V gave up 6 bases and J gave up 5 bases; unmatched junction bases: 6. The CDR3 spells CSANSGGADNEQFF. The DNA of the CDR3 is TGCAGTGCCAATAGCGGGGGGGCAGACAATGAGCAGTTCTTC.